A selection of T cell receptor beta chains follows, all from one sample in a study of T cells in Graves' hyperthyroidism and ophthalmopathy. MiXCR, run by TCRdb on the multiplex PCR reads, gives a single entry per CDR3 protein. The table has some 580,000 distinct CDR3 sequences, 16% seen once. The specimen sequenced was blood. These receptors all stem from a woman between 35 and 50 years old with Graves' ophthalmopathy. CDR3s include the opening cysteine and the closing phenylalanine or tryptophan. D genes are given only for firm matches. The size of a clone is reported for some rows only, either as once, few or many, or as a class for expanded clones.

d_gene,abundance,v_gene,j_gene,CDR3aa,CDR3nt
TRBD2,-,TRBV20-1,TRBJ2-4,CSARDGGGGGAKNIQYF,TGCAGTGCTAGAGACGGGGGGGGGGGGGGAGCCAAAAACATTCAGTACTTC
-,-,TRBV10-3,TRBJ2-5,CAISEPRVSARTQYF,TGTGCCATCAGTGAGCCGAGGGTCAGCGCGAGGACCCAGTACTTC
TRBD2,-,TRBV10-3,TRBJ2-7,CATRGLALYEQYF,TGTGCCACGCGGGGACTAGCTTTGTACGAGCAGTACTTC
TRBD1,many,TRBV24-1,TRBJ1-1,CATSAMGQSEAFF,TGTGCCACCAGTGCTATGGGACAGAGTGAAGCTTTCTTT
TRBD1,many,TRBV28,TRBJ1-3,CASSLGTGQGVTGNTIYF,TGTGCCAGCAGTTTAGGGACCGGACAGGGCGTCACTGGAAACACCATATATTTT
TRBD1,-,TRBV3-1,TRBJ2-7,CASSTLDRAYEQHF,TGTGCCAGCAGCACCTTAGACAGGGCCTACGAGCAGCACTTC
-,few,TRBV7-8,TRBJ1-4,CASSLVRTNEKLFF,TGTGCCAGCAGCTTAGTTAGAACTAATGAAAAACTGTTTTTT
TRBD2,many,TRBV11-2,TRBJ2-3,CASRVAGRAVGAQYF,TGTGCCAGCAGAGTAGCGGGAAGGGCCGTGGGAGCGCAGTATTTT
TRBD1,many,TRBV20-1,TRBJ1-1,CSAGEGAVGTEAFF,TGCAGTGCTGGTGAGGGGGCAGTCGGCACTGAAGCTTTCTTT
-,-,TRBV18,TRBJ2-7,CASSNQGLFAYEQYF,TGTGCCAGCTCTAACCAGGGCCTTTTCGCCTACGAGCAGTACTTC
-,few,TRBV3-1,TRBJ1-2,CASRPGRAKGDYYGYTF,TGTGCCAGCAGACCGGGGAGGGCCAAAGGGGACTACTATGGCTACACCTTC
-,-,TRBV18,TRBJ2-1,CASSPGASLNEQFF,TGTGCCAGCTCACCCGGGGCAAGCCTTAATGAGCAGTTCTTC
-,many,TRBV30,TRBJ2-2,CAWSVGDTGELFF,TGTGCCTGGAGTGTAGGGGACACCGGGGAGCTGTTTTTT
TRBD2,-,TRBV19,TRBJ2-3,CASSIEGLAGPNTQYF,TGTGCCAGTAGTATAGAGGGACTAGCGGGGCCAAATACGCAGTATTTT
-,-,TRBV14,TRBJ2-2,CASRAQATGELFF,TGTGCCAGCAGAGCACAAGCCACCGGGGAGCTGTTTTTT
-,-,TRBV7-9,TRBJ1-2,CASSPDRTFYGYTF,TGTGCCAGCAGCCCAGACAGAACCTTCTATGGCTACACCTTC
-,many,TRBV12-3/TRBV12-4,TRBJ2-7,CASSFYGNYEQYF,TGTGCCAGCAGTTTTTACGGCAACTACGAGCAGTACTTC
-,few,TRBV19,TRBJ1-5,CASSMWDSNQPQHF,TGTGCCAGTAGTATGTGGGATAGCAATCAGCCCCAGCATTTT
-,many,TRBV20-1,TRBJ2-7,CSASFPYEQYF,TGCAGTGCTAGCTTTCCCTACGAGCAGTACTTC
-,many,TRBV2,TRBJ2-3,CASLGGFTDTQYF,TGTGCCAGCCTGGGTGGCTTCACAGATACGCAGTATTTT
TRBD2,-,TRBV6-1,TRBJ2-2,CASRSAGGTGELFF,TGTGCGAGCCGGTCAGCGGGAGGAACCGGGGAGCTGTTTTTT
-,few,TRBV18,TRBJ1-5,CASSHYPRTERSNQPQHF,TGTGCCAGCTCTCACTACCCACGGACAGAACGGAGCAATCAGCCCCAGCATTTT
-,-,TRBV7-9,TRBJ1-1,CASSSWGRRDTEAFF,TGTGCCAGCAGCTCTTGGGGCCGGAGGGACACTGAAGCTTTCTTT
TRBD2,many,TRBV5-1,TRBJ2-1,CASSLALAGPRAEQFF,TGCGCCAGCAGCTTGGCACTAGCGGGCCCCAGAGCTGAGCAGTTCTTC
-,many,TRBV2,TRBJ2-4,CASSEEALAKNIQYF,TGTGCCAGCAGCGAGGAAGCACTAGCCAAAAACATTCAGTACTTC
-,many,TRBV30,TRBJ1-5,CAWSPRGVGQPQHF,TGTGCCTGGAGCCCACGGGGGGTAGGGCAGCCCCAGCATTTT
-,-,TRBV10-2,TRBJ1-1,CASSDTGAVATEAFF,TGCGCCAGCAGTGACACCGGCGCAGTGGCCACTGAAGCTTTCTTT
TRBD1,-,TRBV6-1,TRBJ2-3,CASLQGDTQYF,TGTGCCAGCCTACAGGGGGATACGCAGTATTTT
-,few,TRBV6-1,TRBJ2-1,CASTTGTGRDEQFF,TGTGCCAGCACCACCGGGACGGGGCGGGATGAGCAGTTCTTC
-,many,TRBV3-1,TRBJ1-1,CASSQASGNTEAFF,TGTGCCAGCAGCCAAGCCTCAGGGAACACTGAAGCTTTCTTT
-,-,TRBV3-1,TRBJ1-1,CASSQDNTNTEAFF,TGTGCCAGCAGCCAAGATAACACTAACACTGAAGCTTTCTTT
TRBD1,many,TRBV20-1,TRBJ2-1,CSAPGQGFDEQFF,TGCAGTGCCCCGGGACAGGGGTTCGATGAGCAGTTCTTC
-,many,TRBV29-1,TRBJ1-1,CSVLRTAGNTEAFF,TGCAGCGTTCTAAGAACGGCTGGGAACACTGAAGCTTTCTTT
-,many,TRBV5-1,TRBJ1-1,CASSPVLGLNTEAFF,TGCGCCAGCAGCCCGGTACTGGGGCTGAACACTGAAGCTTTCTTT
-,many,TRBV7-8,TRBJ2-1,CASSFSLGEYNEQFF,TGTGCCAGCAGCTTTTCTCTAGGGGAATACAATGAGCAGTTCTTC
-,-,TRBV28,TRBJ2-6,CASSKGDPGANVLTF,TGTGCCAGCAGCAAGGGGGACCCTGGGGCCAACGTCCTGACTTTC
-,many,TRBV5-1,TRBJ2-3,CASSLEQLARTDTQYF,TGCGCCAGCAGCTTGGAGCAGCTAGCCCGAACAGATACGCAGTATTTT
TRBD1,-,TRBV7-9,TRBJ2-3,CASSHGQGPGNTQYF,TGTGCCAGCAGCCATGGACAGGGGCCGGGAAATACGCAGTATTTT
TRBD1,many,TRBV7-8,TRBJ2-7,CASSLSGTGLYEQYF,TGTGCCAGCAGCTTATCCGGGACAGGGCTCTACGAGCAGTACTTC
-,few,TRBV20-1,TRBJ2-1,CSALHGEQFF,TGCAGTGCTCTACATGGGGAGCAGTTCTTC
-,-,TRBV11-2,TRBJ1-5,CASTKGKLHQPQHF,TGTGCCAGCACCAAGGGGAAGCTCCATCAGCCCCAGCATTTT
-,-,TRBV4-1,TRBJ1-1,CASSQDEGVWRTEAFF,TGCGCCAGCAGCCAAGATGAGGGGGTATGGCGGACTGAAGCTTTCTTT
-,many,TRBV10-2,TRBJ2-1,CASSRGINNEQFF,TGCGCCAGTAGCCGGGGGATCAACAATGAGCAGTTCTTC
-,many,TRBV3-1,TRBJ1-4,CASSQPSTGLNEKLFF,TGTGCCAGCAGCCAGCCTTCGACAGGTCTTAATGAAAAACTGTTTTTT
-,many,TRBV5-1,TRBJ1-2,CASSLDPTSYGYTF,TGCGCCAGCAGCTTGGACCCAACCAGCTATGGCTACACCTTC